This T cell receptor beta chain was profiled in a study of T cell responses to AZD1222 COVID-19 vaccine. Study-wide findings and caveats: Reportedly, close to half of spike-specific TCRs are directed against unmutated variant regions. At 160-218 and 743-854, vaccine-associated CD4 TCRs were dominant, and they spanned spike.

Germline-derived CDR1 and CDR2 are SEHNR and FQNEAQ (reference sequence). With 1 base removed from V and 4 bases from J, the gap between germline ends came to 13 bases. CDR3 length: 15 amino acids. As regards this clone: As yet, its antigen is unknown.

Assay used: immunoSEQ multiplex PCR; TCRdb lists only in-frame clones, some missing. The sample has 90,000 to 120,000 clones, approximately 86% seen once; the top ten hold under 4%. The clonotype comes from an adult in good health. The chain couples TRBV7-9 to TRBJ1-1; D is perhaps TRBD1 (6 bases). The sample consisted of peripheral blood, taken on day 0 of AZD1222 vaccination. CDR3 nucleotides: TGTGCCAGCAGCTTAGGTGGAGGGGGGGTCACTGAAGCTTTCTTT. It codes for CASSLGGGGVTEAFF.